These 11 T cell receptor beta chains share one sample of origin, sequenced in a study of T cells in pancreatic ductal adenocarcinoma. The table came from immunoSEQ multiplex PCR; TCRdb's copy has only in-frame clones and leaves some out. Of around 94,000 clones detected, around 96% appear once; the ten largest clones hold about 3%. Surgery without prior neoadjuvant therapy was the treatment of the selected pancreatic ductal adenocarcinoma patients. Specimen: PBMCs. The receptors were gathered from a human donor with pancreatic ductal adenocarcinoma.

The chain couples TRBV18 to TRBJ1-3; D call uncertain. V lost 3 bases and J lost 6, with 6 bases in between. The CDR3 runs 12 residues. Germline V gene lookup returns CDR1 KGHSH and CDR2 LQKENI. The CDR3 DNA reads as TGTGCCAGCTCACCCGAGGAAAACACCATATATTTT. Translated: CASSPEENTIYF.

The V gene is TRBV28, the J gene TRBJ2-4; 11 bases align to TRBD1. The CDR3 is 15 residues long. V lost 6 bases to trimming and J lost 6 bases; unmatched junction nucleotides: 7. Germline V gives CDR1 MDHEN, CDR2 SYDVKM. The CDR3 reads CASSRPGQGANIQYF. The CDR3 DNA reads TGTGCCAGCAGCCGCCCCGGACAGGGGGCAAACATTCAGTACTTC.

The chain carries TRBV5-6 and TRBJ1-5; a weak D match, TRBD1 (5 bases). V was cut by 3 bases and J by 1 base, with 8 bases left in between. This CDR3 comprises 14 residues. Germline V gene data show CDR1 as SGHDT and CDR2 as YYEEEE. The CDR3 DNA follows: TGTGCCAGCAGCTACCAGGGAAGCAATCAGCCCCAGCATTTT. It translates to CASSYQGSNQPQHF.

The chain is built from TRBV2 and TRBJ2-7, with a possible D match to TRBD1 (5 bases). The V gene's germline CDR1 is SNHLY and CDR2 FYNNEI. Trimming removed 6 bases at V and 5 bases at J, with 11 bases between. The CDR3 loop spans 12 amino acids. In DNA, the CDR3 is TGTGCCAGCAGGCCAGGGTTCCACGAGCAGTACTTC. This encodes CASRPGFHEQYF.

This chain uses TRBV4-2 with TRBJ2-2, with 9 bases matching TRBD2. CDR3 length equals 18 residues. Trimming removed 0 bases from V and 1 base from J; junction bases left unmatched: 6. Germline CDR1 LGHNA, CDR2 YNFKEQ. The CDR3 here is CASSQERAGGLNTGELFF. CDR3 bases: TGTGCCAGCAGCCAAGAAAGAGCGGGAGGTCTGAACACCGGGGAGCTGTTTTTT.

CDR3 coding DNA: TGTGCCAGCAGCTTAGATAAAGACCGGCAGGGTGTAATTGCGACCCAGTACTTC. Translated: CASSLDKDRQGVIATQYF. J is TRBJ2-5 and V is TRBV11-2; a possible D gene is TRBD1 (5 bases). CDR1 and CDR2 (germline): SGHAT, FQNNGV. This CDR3 comprises 18 residues. Trimming removed 0 bases at V and 7 bases at J, with 24 bases between.

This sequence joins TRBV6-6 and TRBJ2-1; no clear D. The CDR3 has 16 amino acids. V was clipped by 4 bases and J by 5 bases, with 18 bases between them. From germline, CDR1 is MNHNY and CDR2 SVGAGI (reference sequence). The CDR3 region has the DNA TGTGCCAGCAGTTTACCCTATCCACCGAGAGACAATGAGCAGTTCTTC. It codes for CASSLPYPPRDNEQFF.

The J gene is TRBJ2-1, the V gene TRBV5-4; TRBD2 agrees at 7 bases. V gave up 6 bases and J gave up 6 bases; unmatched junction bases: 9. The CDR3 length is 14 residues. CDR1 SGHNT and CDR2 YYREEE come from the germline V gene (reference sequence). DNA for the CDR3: TGTGCCAGCACGGTGGAAGCGGGACGCAATGAGCAGTTCTTC. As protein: CASTVEAGRNEQFF.

The CDR3 coding sequence is TGTGCCAGCAGCAGGACAGGGGGACCCTACGAGCAGTACTTC. This codes for CASSRTGGPYEQYF. The chain uses TRBV6-5 and TRBJ2-7; TRBD1 matches 10 bases. The J segment lost 2 bases and the V segment lost 6 bases, leaving 4 bases of the junction unmatched. The CDR3 loop spans 14 amino acids. Looked up from germline, CDR1 is MNHEY and CDR2 is SVGAGI.

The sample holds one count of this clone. The CDR3 reads CASSTPGQNYGYTF. CDR3 sequence (DNA): TGTGCCAGCAGTACCCCGGGACAGAACTATGGCTACACCTTC. The gene calls are TRBV28 and TRBJ1-2, with 7 bases lining up with TRBD1. This CDR3 region has 14 residues. With V trimmed by 5 bases and J by 2 bases, 5 bases remained unmatched. Germline loops: CDR1 MDHEN, CDR2 SYDVKM.

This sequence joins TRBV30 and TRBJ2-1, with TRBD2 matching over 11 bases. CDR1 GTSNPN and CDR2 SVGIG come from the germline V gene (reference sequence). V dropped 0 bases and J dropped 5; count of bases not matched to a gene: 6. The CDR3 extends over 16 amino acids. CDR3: CAWSVPGTSGHNEQFF. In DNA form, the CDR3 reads TGTGCCTGGAGTGTACCCGGGACTAGCGGCCACAATGAGCAGTTCTTC.